Listed below are T cell receptor beta chains from one sample, sequenced in a study of T cell changes during pregnancy in multiple sclerosis. Using immunoSEQ multiplex PCR, the repertoire was profiled, and TCRdb retains in-frame clones only, with some absent. The data hold some 40,000 clones, with about 89% observed a single time. The specimen comprised CD4+ T cells from peripheral blood mononuclear cells, sampled in the first trimester of pregnancy. The receptors derive from a female donor with multiple sclerosis, enrolled in a pregnancy study. Both conserved end residues are part of each CDR3. D genes are given only for firm matches. Size is stated for part of the rows, as once, few or many counts, or as a class when the clone is expanded.

CDR3nt	CDR3aa	abundance	d_gene	v_gene	j_gene
TGTGCCTTCTCCTTGGGACTATCTTCAGATGAGCAGTTCTTC	CAFSLGLSSDEQFF	.	TRBD2	TRBV5-6	TRBJ2-1
TGTGCCAGCAGTTACTCTCAGGGGTCCTCTGGAAACACCATATATTTT	CASSYSQGSSGNTIYF	.	.	TRBV6-5	TRBJ1-3
TGTGCCAGCAGCTTCGCACTAGCGGTCGACACCGGGGAGCTGTTTTTT	CASSFALAVDTGELFF	once	TRBD2	TRBV5-4	TRBJ2-2
TGTGCCAGCAGCTCAGGACAGGGGCGAACTGAAGCTTTCTTT	CASSSGQGRTEAFF	once	TRBD1	TRBV7-9	TRBJ1-1
TGTGCCAGCAGTTTCCCTGGACAGGGCAATCAGCCCCAGCATTTT	CASSFPGQGNQPQHF	.	TRBD1	TRBV28	TRBJ1-5
TGTGCCAGCAGCCCCTCCGGGAGGGGTTTTACGTACAATGAGCAGTTCTTC	CASSPSGRGFTYNEQFF	.	TRBD2	TRBV11-3	TRBJ2-1
TGTGCCAGCAGTACACGGACAGGGAAGGCCGGGGAGCTGTTTTTT	CASSTRTGKAGELFF	.	TRBD1	TRBV6-5	TRBJ2-2
TGCAGCGCATCCGGGACAGGGGGCTGGCCTGAAGCTTTCTTT	CSASGTGGWPEAFF	.	TRBD1	TRBV29-1	TRBJ1-1
TGTGCCGAATCCCAGGATCGAACAGATACGCAGTATTTT	CAESQDRTDTQYF	.	.	TRBV30	TRBJ2-3
TGTGCCAGCTACTCCGGGAGGGCGGACATTCAGTACTTC	CASYSGRADIQYF	.	TRBD2	TRBV2	TRBJ2-4
TGTGCTAGGAAAGAGACAGGGGCGAATGAAGCTTTCTTT	CARKETGANEAFF	.	TRBD1	TRBV6-4	TRBJ1-1
TGTGCCAGCAGCAAAGCTGTCAGGACGAACACCGGGGAGCTGTTTTTT	CASSKAVRTNTGELFF	.	.	TRBV21-1	TRBJ2-2
TGCGCCAGCAGCCAAGTGTCTCTAGCGGGAGGGGCGGCAGATACGCAGTATTTT	CASSQVSLAGGAADTQYF	once	TRBD2	TRBV4-1	TRBJ2-3
TGTGCCAGTACGGCGGGAGGGATGTACACCGGGGAGCTGTTTTTT	CASTAGGMYTGELFF	.	TRBD2	TRBV19	TRBJ2-2
TGTGCCAGTAGTATGGTTGCTGGAGGCCATGAGCAGTTCTTC	CASSMVAGGHEQFF	.	.	TRBV19	TRBJ2-1
TGTGCCAGCAGTCCCCTACCTTTAGTCTATTCGTACTTC	CASSPLPLVYSYF	.	.	TRBV28	TRBJ2-5
TGTGCCAGCAGCCCGAGACTAGCGGGACAGGTCGAGCAGTACTTC	CASSPRLAGQVEQYF	.	TRBD2	TRBV9	TRBJ2-7
TGTGCCAGTAGTGGGCAGCTCCCTTACGAGCAGTACTTC	CASSGQLPYEQYF	.	.	TRBV19	TRBJ2-7
TGTGCCAGCAGCGAAGGGACTAGCGGGCCGCAAAACATTCAGTACTTC	CASSEGTSGPQNIQYF	.	TRBD2	TRBV7-2	TRBJ2-4
TGTGCCAGCAGCTTCAGTGTTCCCCTGAACACCGGGGAGCTGTTTTTT	CASSFSVPLNTGELFF	.	.	TRBV5-4	TRBJ2-2
TGTGCCAGCAGCGTAGCCCAGATGAACACTGAAGCTTTCTTT	CASSVAQMNTEAFF	.	.	TRBV9	TRBJ1-1
TGTGCCATCAGGAGAACTAGCGGGGCCGGGACCGGGGAGCTGTTTTTT	CAIRRTSGAGTGELFF	.	TRBD2	TRBV10-3	TRBJ2-2
TGTGCCAGTAGTATGGAGCGCATTCAGTACTTC	CASSMERIQYF	.	.	TRBV19	TRBJ2-4
TGCGCCAGCCGGGGTCCGGGGGGTGAGCAGTACTTC	CASRGPGGEQYF	.	TRBD2	TRBV5-1	TRBJ2-7
TGTGCCAGCAGTTTCGCGACAGAGCTCTATGGCTACACCTTC	CASSFATELYGYTF	.	.	TRBV28	TRBJ1-2
TGTGCCAGCAGCTTAGTCGGGGGAGGAGGCTACACCTTC	CASSLVGGGGYTF	.	.	TRBV7-6	TRBJ1-2
TGTGCCAGCAGTCTAGACAGGGACAATGAGCAGTTCTTC	CASSLDRDNEQFF	.	TRBD1	TRBV2	TRBJ2-1
TGCAGCGTGGGGGGGGAATTACAGGGCTACACCTTC	CSVGGELQGYTF	.	.	TRBV29-1	TRBJ1-2
TGTGCCAGTAGCCCCTCACAGGGGGCGCGGACCTATGGCTACACCTTC	CASSPSQGARTYGYTF	.	TRBD1	TRBV19	TRBJ1-2
TGCGCCAGCAGCTTGGCCCCAGCGGGGGCATACAATGAGCAGTTCTTC	CASSLAPAGAYNEQFF	.	TRBD2	TRBV5-1	TRBJ2-1
TGTGCCAGCAGCGTACAGGGGGCAAAGACCCAGTACTTC	CASSVQGAKTQYF	once	TRBD1	TRBV6-1	TRBJ2-5
TGCGCCAGCAGCCGAAAGGACACCTCGGACACCGGGGAGCTGTTTTTT	CASSRKDTSDTGELFF	.	.	TRBV4-1	TRBJ2-2
TGTGCCAGCAGCACTCGACAGGGCCTCTCTGGAAACACCATATATTTT	CASSTRQGLSGNTIYF	.	TRBD1	TRBV9	TRBJ1-3
TGTGCCAGCTCCCCCGAGCTAGCGGACCCCTACGAGCAGTACTTC	CASSPELADPYEQYF	.	TRBD2	TRBV18	TRBJ2-7
TGTGCCAGCAGCGTATCATCCCACGTCGGACAGAACACTGAAGCTTTCTTT	CASSVSSHVGQNTEAFF	.	.	TRBV7-2	TRBJ1-1
TGTGCCAGCAGCGTTTGGACAGGGCTCTCCTACGAGCAGTACTTC	CASSVWTGLSYEQYF	.	TRBD1	TRBV6-5	TRBJ2-7
TGTGCCAGCAGTTACGGTACTAGCGGTCATACGGGAGAGTACTTC	CASSYGTSGHTGEYF	.	TRBD2	TRBV6-8	TRBJ2-7
TGCGCCAGCAGCCATAGGACAGGGGGCGCGGGCCCCGGGGAGCTGTTTTTT	CASSHRTGGAGPGELFF	.	TRBD1	TRBV5-1	TRBJ2-2
TGTGCCAGCAGCGAAAGCAGGGGGCGCGTAGAGACCCAGTACTTC	CASSESRGRVETQYF	once	TRBD1	TRBV11-1	TRBJ2-5
TGCGCCAGCAGCTTGGAACTAGCCAATGAGCAGTTCTTC	CASSLELANEQFF	.	.	TRBV5-1	TRBJ2-1